This is a list of T cell receptor beta chains from one sample in a study of human T cells and chemical hapten exposure. TCRdb analysed the RACE reads with MiXCR anew, one entry per CDR3 protein. The sample records under 450,000 distinct CDR3 sequences, 4.8% being singletons. The sequences come from whole blood, collected in connection with sensitization to the hapten diphenylcyclopropenone (DPC). All receptors come from a woman in her forties or fifties with alopecia areata. Some clones in this sample may be carry-over from other donors' samples. Both conserved end residues are part of each CDR3. A D gene is named only where the DNA matches it firmly. A row's size may be missing; if present it is once, few, many or a size class.

clone_size d_call j_call v_call cdr3_aa
many NA TRBJ2-1 TRBV5-1 CASSLVLAQNEQFF
many NA TRBJ1-4 TRBV7-2 CASSLGREGELFF
few TRBD2 TRBJ2-7 TRBV20-1 CSASPGLAASYEQYF
many NA TRBJ2-7 TRBV13 CASSLGPLHEQYF
many NA TRBJ1-6 TRBV20-1 CSAREQNASPLHF
few NA TRBJ1-1 TRBV4-1 CASSQSITNTEAFF
many NA TRBJ1-1 TRBV4-3 CASSQDRQYTEAFF
many NA TRBJ1-1 TRBV29-1 CSVEEGRGTEAFF
many TRBD2 TRBJ2-1 TRBV10-3 CAISPGGYNEQFF
many NA TRBJ1-4 TRBV7-6 CASRGGNNEKLFF
NA NA TRBJ2-7 TRBV20-1 CSAIPAGWGEQYF
NA NA TRBJ2-1 TRBV11-3 CASSRGLNSYNEQFF
few NA TRBJ2-2 TRBV7-8 CASSLTVVDTGELFF
NA NA TRBJ1-6 TRBV6-5 CASSYYLGNNSPLHF
few TRBD2 TRBJ2-4 TRBV12-3/TRBV12-4 CASSFGGGGRNIQYF
many NA TRBJ2-3 TRBV9 CASSVEVGPSTDTQYF
NA TRBD2 TRBJ2-5 TRBV5-4 CASSSPVERGGETQYF
few TRBD2 TRBJ2-5 TRBV2 CASSDRLAGTETQYF
many TRBD2 TRBJ2-7 TRBV28 CASSLAGEGYEQYF
many NA TRBJ1-1 TRBV24-1 CATSDFRSPNTEAFF
many NA TRBJ2-1 TRBV28 CASSSGSTNNEQFF
many NA TRBJ1-1 TRBV12-3/TRBV12-4 CASTQGLNTEAFF
NA TRBD2 TRBJ2-5 TRBV2 CASMESGTKETQYF
many TRBD1 TRBJ1-1 TRBV3-1 CASSLQGAGEAFF
few NA TRBJ2-2 TRBV6-2/TRBV6-3 CASSYSAATGELFF
few NA TRBJ2-1 TRBV5-1 CASSPTRGNEQFF
many TRBD2 TRBJ2-5 TRBV10-3 CAISVTSGGTQYF
NA TRBD1 TRBJ2-3 TRBV27 CASSWQGARTDTQYF
many NA TRBJ2-7 TRBV21-1 CASSKVGPRSSYEQYF
NA NA TRBJ1-1 TRBV28 CASSLPADGLNTEAFF
NA NA TRBJ1-1 TRBV4-3 CASSQARMNTEAFF
NA TRBD1 TRBJ1-1 TRBV30 CGGGEDTEAFF
NA NA TRBJ1-6 TRBV28 CASGDNSPLHF
many NA TRBJ1-1 TRBV24-1 CATSDGYDAFF
many TRBD2 TRBJ2-1 TRBV11-2 CASSPLASGRFEQFF
NA NA TRBJ2-7 TRBV12-3/TRBV12-4 CASSRRLGGRFIEQYF
NA NA TRBJ1-1 TRBV10-3 CAISGTATEAFF
many NA TRBJ2-1 TRBV24-1 CATSAPGQAKRFF
many TRBD2 TRBJ2-1 TRBV11-2 CASSPTGSGRDNEQFF
many NA TRBJ2-7 TRBV7-2 CASSSGRTPTEQYF
NA NA TRBJ1-6 TRBV10-3 CAIRAGANSPLHF
few NA TRBJ2-3 TRBV20-1 CSARGQLAEADTQYF
NA TRBD1 TRBJ1-4 TRBV5-1 CASSLRDSGEKLFF
many TRBD1 TRBJ2-5 TRBV6-5 CASSRTGGYETQYF
few TRBD1 TRBJ2-2 TRBV12-3/TRBV12-4 CASSPAGTENTGELFF